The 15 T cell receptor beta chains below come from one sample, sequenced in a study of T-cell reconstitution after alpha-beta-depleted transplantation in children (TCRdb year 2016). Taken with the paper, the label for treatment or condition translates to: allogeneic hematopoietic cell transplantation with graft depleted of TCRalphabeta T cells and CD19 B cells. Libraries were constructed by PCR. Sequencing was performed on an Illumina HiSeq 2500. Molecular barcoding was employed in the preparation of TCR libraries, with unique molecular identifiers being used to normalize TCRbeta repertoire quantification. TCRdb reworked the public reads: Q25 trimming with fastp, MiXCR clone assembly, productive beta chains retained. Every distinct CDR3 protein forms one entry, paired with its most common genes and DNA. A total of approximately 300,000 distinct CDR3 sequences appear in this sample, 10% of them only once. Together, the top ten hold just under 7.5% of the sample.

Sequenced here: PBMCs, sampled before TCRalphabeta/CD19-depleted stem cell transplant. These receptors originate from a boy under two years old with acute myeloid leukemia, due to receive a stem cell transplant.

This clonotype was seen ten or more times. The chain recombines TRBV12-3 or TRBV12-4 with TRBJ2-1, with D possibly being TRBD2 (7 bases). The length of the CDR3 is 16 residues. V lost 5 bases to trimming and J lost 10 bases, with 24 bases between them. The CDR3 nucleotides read TGTGCCAGCAGTCCTCGGTTGAGGGGGAGGGCCCAAGAGCAGTTCTTC. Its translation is CASSPRLRGRAQEQFF.

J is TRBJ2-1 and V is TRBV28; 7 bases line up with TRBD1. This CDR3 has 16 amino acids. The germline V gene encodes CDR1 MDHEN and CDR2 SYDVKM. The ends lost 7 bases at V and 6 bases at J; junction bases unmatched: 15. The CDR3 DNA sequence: TGTGCCAGCATACCCCCACAGGGGAGAGGTAGCAATGAGCAGTTCTTC. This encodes CASIPPQGRGSNEQFF.

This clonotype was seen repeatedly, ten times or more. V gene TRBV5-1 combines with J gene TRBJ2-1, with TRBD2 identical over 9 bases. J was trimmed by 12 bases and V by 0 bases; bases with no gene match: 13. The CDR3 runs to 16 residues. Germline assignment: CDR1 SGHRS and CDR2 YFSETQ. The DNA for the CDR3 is TGCGCCAGCAGCTTGGACGGAGCGGGGGGCCCAATGGGGCAGTTCTTC. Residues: CASSLDGAGGPMGQFF.

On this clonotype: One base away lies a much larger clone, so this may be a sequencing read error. The CDR3 coding sequence is TGTGCCAGTTTCCGGGACAGGGCATCCAATGAGCAGTTCTTC. This encodes CASFRDRASNEQFF. The chain links TRBV6-1 to TRBJ2-1, with 9 nucleotides matching TRBD1. Trimming took 9 bases from V and 6 from J; bases not matched to a gene: 9. Germline V CDR1 and CDR2: MNHNS, SASEGT. The CDR3 is 14 residues long.

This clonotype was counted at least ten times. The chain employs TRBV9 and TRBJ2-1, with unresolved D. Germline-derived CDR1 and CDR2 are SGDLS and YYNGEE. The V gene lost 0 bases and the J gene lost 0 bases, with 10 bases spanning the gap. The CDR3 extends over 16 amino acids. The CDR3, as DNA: TGTGCCAGCAGCGTAGATCCCGTGAGCTCCTACAATGAGCAGTTCTTC. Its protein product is CASSVDPVSSYNEQFF.

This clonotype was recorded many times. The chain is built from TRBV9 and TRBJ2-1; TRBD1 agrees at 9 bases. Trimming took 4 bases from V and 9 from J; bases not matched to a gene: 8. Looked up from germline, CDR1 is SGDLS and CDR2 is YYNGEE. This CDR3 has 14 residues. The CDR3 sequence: CASSSNRGRGEQFF. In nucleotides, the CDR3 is TGTGCCAGCAGCTCGAACAGGGGGCGGGGTGAGCAGTTCTTC.

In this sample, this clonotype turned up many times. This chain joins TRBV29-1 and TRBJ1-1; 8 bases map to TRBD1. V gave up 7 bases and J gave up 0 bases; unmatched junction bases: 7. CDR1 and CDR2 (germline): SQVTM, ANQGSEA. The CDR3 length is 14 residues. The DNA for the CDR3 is TGCAGCGCAGCAGGGGGCCACATGAACACTGAAGCTTTCTTT. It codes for CSAAGGHMNTEAFF.

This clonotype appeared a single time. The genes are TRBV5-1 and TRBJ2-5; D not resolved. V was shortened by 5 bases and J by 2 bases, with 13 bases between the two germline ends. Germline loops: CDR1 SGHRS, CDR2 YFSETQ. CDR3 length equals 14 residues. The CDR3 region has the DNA TGCGCCAGCAGGCGGAGTTTAGGGCAAGAGACCCAGTACTTC. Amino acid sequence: CASRRSLGQETQYF. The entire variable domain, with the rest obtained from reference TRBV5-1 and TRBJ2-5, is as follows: KAGVTQTPRYLIKTRGQQVTLSCSPISGHRSVSWYQQTPGQGLQFLFEYFSETQRNKGNFPGRFSGRQFSNSRSEMNVSTLELGDSALYLCASRRSLGQETQYFGPGTRLLVL.

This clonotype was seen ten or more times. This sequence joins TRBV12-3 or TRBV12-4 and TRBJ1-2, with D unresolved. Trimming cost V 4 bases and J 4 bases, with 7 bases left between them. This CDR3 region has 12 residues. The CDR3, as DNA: TGTGCCAGCAGTTCGGGCGGCTATGGCTACACCTTC. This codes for CASSSGGYGYTF.

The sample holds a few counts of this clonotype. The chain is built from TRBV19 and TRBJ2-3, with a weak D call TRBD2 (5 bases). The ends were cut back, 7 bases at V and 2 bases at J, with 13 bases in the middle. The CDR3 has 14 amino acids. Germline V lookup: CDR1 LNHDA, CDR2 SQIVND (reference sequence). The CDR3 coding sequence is TGTGCCAGTAAAGAGGGAATCCCCACAGATACGCAGTATTTT. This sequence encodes CASKEGIPTDTQYF.

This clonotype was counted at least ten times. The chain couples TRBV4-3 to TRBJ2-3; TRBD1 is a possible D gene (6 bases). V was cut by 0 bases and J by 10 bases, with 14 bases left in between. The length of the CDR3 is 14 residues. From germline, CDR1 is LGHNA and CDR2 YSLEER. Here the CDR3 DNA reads TGCGCCAGCAGCCAAGATCGGGACATCCAACCGCAGTATTTT. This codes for CASSQDRDIQPQYF.

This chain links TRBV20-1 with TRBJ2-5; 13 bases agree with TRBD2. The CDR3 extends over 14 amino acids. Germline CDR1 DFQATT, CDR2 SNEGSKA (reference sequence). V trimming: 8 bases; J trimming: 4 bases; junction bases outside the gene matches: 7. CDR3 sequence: CSSGLAGIGETQYF. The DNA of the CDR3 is TGCAGTTCGGGACTAGCGGGGATAGGAGAGACCCAGTACTTC.

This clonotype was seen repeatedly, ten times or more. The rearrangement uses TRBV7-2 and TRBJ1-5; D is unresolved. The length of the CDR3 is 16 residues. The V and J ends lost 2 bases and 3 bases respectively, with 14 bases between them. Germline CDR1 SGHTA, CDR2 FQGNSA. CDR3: CASSLSPGPSNQPQHF. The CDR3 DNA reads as TGTGCCAGCAGCTTATCCCCCGGTCCCTCCAATCAGCCCCAGCATTTT.

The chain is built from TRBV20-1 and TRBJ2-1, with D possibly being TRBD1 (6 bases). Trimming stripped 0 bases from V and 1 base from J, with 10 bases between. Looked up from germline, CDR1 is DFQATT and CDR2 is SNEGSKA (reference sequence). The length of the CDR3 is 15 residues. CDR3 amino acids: CSARDGQGSYNEQFF. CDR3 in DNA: TGCAGTGCTAGAGATGGCCAGGGGTCCTACAATGAGCAGTTCTTC.

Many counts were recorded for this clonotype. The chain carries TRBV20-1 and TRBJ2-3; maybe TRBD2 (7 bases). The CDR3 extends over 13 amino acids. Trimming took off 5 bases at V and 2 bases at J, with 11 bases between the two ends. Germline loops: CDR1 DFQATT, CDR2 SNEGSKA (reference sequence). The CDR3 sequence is CSAPRGATDTQYF. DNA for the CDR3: TGCAGTGCTCCACGGGGGGCCACAGATACGCAGTATTTT.